One and the same sample provided the 22 T cell receptor beta chains below, sequenced in a study of shared clonotypes between healthy human individuals (dated by TCRdb to the early 2020s). CD8 naive samples were obtained by positive selection for CCR7 among CD45RO-negative cells, yielding a CD45RA+CCR7+ population from which TemRA cells were excluded. The library was prepared using the immunoSEQ multiplex PCR assay. TCRdb provides this immuneACCESS table in a form limited to in-frame rearrangements. Some clones are lacking; in checked studies, under half of them reflect an unresolved V gene, and why the rest are absent is not known. The sample table contains about 2 million clones; only one count was recorded for approximately 94% of them. The ten largest clones represent 1% to 1.5% of the sample. The sample taken for sequencing was naive CD8+ T cells sorted from blood. Reading the label with the study, this specimen's cell subset or site is: CD45RA+CCR7+. The receptors stem from a man younger than 35 in good health.

This chain uses TRBV27 with TRBJ2-1; the D is unclear. V dropped 1 base and J dropped 5 bases, with 9 bases sitting between them. The CDR3 extends over 14 amino acids. The germline V gene has CDR1 MNHEY and CDR2 SMNVEV (reference sequence). The CDR3, as DNA: TGTGCCAGCAGTTTATATTTCAGCCACAATGAGCAGTTCTTC. It encodes CASSLYFSHNEQFF.

V gene TRBV27 combines with J gene TRBJ2-2; unclear D gene. With 8 bases removed from V and 5 bases from J, the gap between germline ends came to 15 bases. Looked up from germline, CDR1 is MNHEY and CDR2 is SMNVEV (reference sequence). The CDR3 is made up of 14 amino acids. The CDR3 spells CASASLSGTGELFF. CDR3 nucleotide sequence: TGTGCCAGCGCTTCTTTGTCTGGGACCGGGGAGCTGTTTTTT.

This rearrangement joins TRBV28 to TRBJ2-3, with D possibly TRBD2 on 5 matching bases. V was shortened by 7 bases and J by 0 bases, with 26 bases between the two germline ends. Germline loops: CDR1 MDHEN, CDR2 SYDVKM. The CDR3 extends over 19 amino acids. CDR3 residues: CASIFASGLVTPSTDTQYF. In nucleotides, the CDR3 is TGTGCCAGCATTTTCGCATCGGGGTTGGTGACACCTAGCACAGATACGCAGTATTTT. The full variable domain, with the rest looked up from reference TRBV28 and TRBJ2-3, is DVKVTQSSRYLVKRTGEKVFLECVQDMDHENMFWYRQDPGLGLRLIYFSYDVKMKEKGDIPEGYSVSREKKERFSLILESASTNQTSMYLCASIFASGLVTPSTDTQYFGPGTRLTVL.

J is TRBJ2-1 and V is TRBV18; possibly TRBD2 for D (6 bases). This CDR3 has 14 residues. Germline V lookup: CDR1 KGHSH, CDR2 LQKENI. V was trimmed by 3 bases and J by 4 bases, leaving 10 bases between them. CDR3 sequence (DNA): TGTGCCAGCTCACCCCTCGGGAGTTACAATGAGCAGTTCTTC. Translation: CASSPLGSYNEQFF.

The V gene is TRBV7-8, the J gene TRBJ2-5; D could derive from TRBD1 or TRBD2 (5 bases each). The CDR3 has 14 amino acids. V shed 5 bases and J shed 3 bases, with 13 bases lying between them. The germline V gene encodes CDR1 SGHVS and CDR2 FQNEAQ. Written as DNA, the CDR3 is TGTGCCAGCAGCCAGGGTCCCGGGGAAGAGACCCAGTACTTC. It is translated as CASSQGPGEETQYF.

About this clone: Other DNA sequences from this sample encode an identical CDR3 as well. The V and J genes are TRBV6-5 and TRBJ1-5; 7 nucleotides match TRBD1. Trimming cost V 8 bases and J 0 bases; bases outside gene matches: 4. Per germline, CDR1 MNHEY and CDR2 SVGAGI. CDR3 length: 14 amino acids. The chain's CDR3 is CASRQGNSNQPQHF. In DNA, the CDR3 is TGTGCCAGCCGACAGGGTAATAGCAATCAGCCCCAGCATTTT.

The V and J genes are TRBV9 and TRBJ1-5; 7 bases fit TRBD1. The germline CDR1 and CDR2 sequences are SGDLS and YYNGEE. V shed 3 bases and J 1 base; nucleotides not matched to a gene: 10. The CDR3 consists of 17 residues. CDR3 nucleotides: TGTGCCAGCAGCGGGGACAGTCCCAGTGGGAGCAATCAGCCCCAGCATTTT. It specifies CASSGDSPSGSNQPQHF. Supplemented by reference TRBV9 and TRBJ1-5, the full variable domain reads DSGVTQTPKHLITATGQRVTLRCSPRSGDLSVYWYQQSLDQGLQFLIQYYNGEERAKGNILERFSAQQFPDLHSELNLSSLELGDSALYFCASSGDSPSGSNQPQHFGDGTRLSIL.

The chain combines TRBV19 with TRBJ1-1; 10 positions match TRBD1. Looked up from germline, CDR1 is LNHDA and CDR2 is SQIVND (reference sequence). This CDR3 is built from 14 residues. V lost 3 bases and J lost 8; bases outside the gene matches: 6. The CDR3 is CASSMYDRGQEAFF. The CDR3 coding sequence is TGTGCCAGTAGTATGTATGACAGGGGGCAGGAAGCTTTCTTT.

The gene calls are TRBV5-6 and TRBJ2-1; 7 bases are a match to TRBD2. Germline assignment: CDR1 SGHDT and CDR2 YYEEEE. The CDR3 length is 13 residues. V trimming: 3 bases; J trimming: 6 bases; junction bases outside the gene matches: 3. Written as DNA, the CDR3 is TGTGCCAGCAGCTACGGGACTATCAATGAGCAGTTCTTC. This translates into CASSYGTINEQFF.

As concerns this clone: Other DNA sequences from this sample encode an identical CDR3 as well. V usage is TRBV7-2 and J usage is TRBJ2-7, with D unresolved. Between the trimmed V and J ends, which lost 5 bases and 3 bases, there was a span of 5 bases. The CDR3 contains 11 residues. Per the germline V gene, CDR1 is SGHTA and CDR2 is FQGNSA. CDR3 sequence (DNA): TGTGCCAGCAGCCCAAACTACGAGCAGTACTTC. Amino acid sequence: CASSPNYEQYF.

This clone was recorded once. Other DNA sequences from this sample encode an identical CDR3 as well. The chain joins TRBV5-1 to TRBJ2-1; D remains ambiguous. V was shortened by 0 bases and J by 3 bases, with 7 bases between the two germline ends. Per germline, CDR1 SGHRS and CDR2 YFSETQ. The CDR3 covers 14 residues. DNA of the CDR3: TGCGCCAGCAGCTTGGGGGTCGGCTACAATGAGCAGTTCTTC. Protein: CASSLGVGYNEQFF.

The rearrangement joins TRBV4-2 to TRBJ2-1, with 9 positions matching TRBD2. J lost 8 bases, V lost 0 bases, and 8 bases had no gene match. CDR1 and CDR2 from the germline V gene are LGHNA and YNFKEQ. The CDR3 length is 16 residues. The CDR3 sequence is CASSQERLAEEDEQFF. CDR3 sequence (DNA): TGTGCCAGCAGCCAAGAAAGACTAGCGGAGGAGGATGAGCAGTTCTTC.

The chain is built from TRBV27 and TRBJ1-2; D call uncertain. In germline, CDR1 is MNHEY, CDR2 SMNVEV (reference sequence). CDR3 length: 13 amino acids. Trimming took 0 bases from V and 8 from J, leaving 10 bases between them. CDR3 in amino acids: CASSLSGRSGYTF. For the CDR3, the DNA is TGTGCCAGCAGTTTATCGGGCAGGTCGGGCTACACCTTC.

This clone was found once. This rearrangement joins TRBV7-8 to TRBJ1-6, with 9 positions matching TRBD1. Trimming took 1 base from V and 0 from J; bases not matched to a gene: 7. Germline CDR1 is SGHVS and CDR2 is FQNEAQ. The CDR3 spans 19 residues. The CDR3 DNA is TGTGCCAGCAGCTTAGTGGGACAGGGTCCCAGCTCCTATAATTCACCCCTCCACTTT. This sequence encodes CASSLVGQGPSSYNSPLHF.

J is TRBJ2-5 and V is TRBV25-1; the D gene is possibly TRBD2 (6 bases). With 1 base removed from V and 0 bases from J, the gap between germline ends came to 9 bases. The germline V gene encodes CDR1 MGHDK and CDR2 SYGVNS. The CDR3 has 15 residues. This CDR3 reads CASSEWGRNQETQYF. CDR3 DNA: TGTGCCAGCAGTGAATGGGGGAGGAACCAAGAGACCCAGTACTTC.

A note on this clone: This sample includes further DNA sequences coding for the same CDR3. This rearrangement joins TRBV27 to TRBJ2-7; 9 nucleotides match TRBD1. Germline V gives CDR1 MNHEY, CDR2 SMNVEV (reference sequence). Losses at the gene ends were 6 bases for V and 2 bases for J; bases not matched to a gene: 5. The CDR3 consists of 14 residues. CDR3 sequence reads: CASSPTGGPYEQYF. CDR3 sequence (DNA): TGTGCCAGCAGCCCGACAGGGGGGCCCTACGAGCAGTACTTC.

The CDR3 spells CASSVQRGPYNEQFF. CDR3 DNA: TGTGCCAGCAGCGTACAGCGGGGGCCGTACAATGAGCAGTTCTTC. The gene calls are TRBV9 and TRBJ2-1, with 8 positions matching TRBD2. Germline V lookup: CDR1 SGDLS, CDR2 YYNGEE. After removal of 1 base from V and 4 bases from J, the junction contained 4 bases not matched to a gene. The CDR3 consists of 15 residues. The whole variable domain, filled in from reference TRBV9 and TRBJ2-1, reads DSGVTQTPKHLITATGQRVTLRCSPRSGDLSVYWYQQSLDQGLQFLIQYYNGEERAKGNILERFSAQQFPDLHSELNLSSLELGDSALYFCASSVQRGPYNEQFFGPGTRLTVL.

The chain has TRBV5-1 and TRBJ1-2, with 9 positions matching TRBD1. V lost 2 bases and J lost 6; bases outside the gene matches: 5. The V gene's germline CDR1 is SGHRS and CDR2 YFSETQ. The CDR3 has 14 residues. The CDR3 DNA reads TGCGCCAGCAGCTTTCCCGGGACAGGGCATGGCTACACCTTC. Amino acid sequence: CASSFPGTGHGYTF.

The rearrangement links TRBV27 to TRBJ1-2; no definite D call. CDR1 and CDR2 from the germline V gene are MNHEY and SMNVEV (reference sequence). The V end was cut by 2 bases, the J end by 8 bases, with 15 bases between. The length of the CDR3 is 14 residues. Here the CDR3 reads CASSLQAGGRGYTF. CDR3 DNA: TGTGCCAGCAGTTTACAGGCAGGAGGAAGGGGCTACACCTTC.

The chain employs TRBV10-2 and TRBJ2-7; a weak D match, TRBD2 (5 bases). The germline V gene has CDR1 WSHSY and CDR2 SAAADI. The ends were cut back, 6 bases at V and 6 bases at J, with 12 bases in the middle. The length of the CDR3 is 12 residues. The CDR3 region is CASSEGPSEQYF. The CDR3 bases are TGCGCCAGCAGCGAGGGTCCATCCGAGCAGTACTTC.

This chain links TRBV6-5 with TRBJ2-7; possible D gene TRBD1, 6 bases. CDR3 length: 15 amino acids. CDR1 MNHEY and CDR2 SVGAGI come from the germline V gene. Trimming took 0 bases from V and 4 from J, leaving 13 bases between them. The CDR3 bases are TGTGCCAGCAGTTACTCGCCAGGGGAGTTGTACGAGCAGTACTTC. It yields the protein CASSYSPGELYEQYF.

This chain connects TRBV28 to TRBJ2-1; 8 bases line up with TRBD2. The CDR3 has 16 amino acids. CDR1 and CDR2 (germline): MDHEN, SYDVKM. J was trimmed by 8 bases and V by 5 bases; bases with no gene match: 14. The CDR3 DNA reads as TGTGCCAGCAGTCACTTCCGGGGGGGTGAATTTGATGAGCAGTTCTTC. It codes for CASSHFRGGEFDEQFF.